Below, 29 T cell receptor beta chains from the same sample are listed, as sequenced in a study of blood T cell repertoires in COVID-19. The protocol was immunoSEQ multiplex PCR, while the TCRdb copy is restricted to in-frame clones and leaves out a portion. The table records some 96,000 clones, 86% of them present only once. Sequencing was done on a sample of peripheral blood. Receptor source: a man between 45 and 60 years old with acute or convalescent COVID-19.

This clone appeared a single time. V and J are TRBV7-8 and TRBJ2-3, with TRBD1 as a possible D gene (5 bases). Germline-derived CDR1 and CDR2 are SGHVS and FQNEAQ. The CDR3 runs to 15 residues. V was shortened by 5 bases and J by 2 bases, with 14 bases between the two germline ends. The CDR3, as DNA: TGTGCCAGCAGCCCCAGGGCAGGATACACAGATACGCAGTATTTT. It is translated as CASSPRAGYTDTQYF.

The chain combines TRBV5-6 with TRBJ2-5; TRBD2 agrees at 7 bases. The germline CDR1 and CDR2 sequences are SGHDT and YYEEEE. CDR3 length: 15 residues. V lost 2 bases, J lost 4 bases, and 8 bases stayed unmatched. CDR3 nucleotides: TGTGCCAGCAGCTTCGGCGGGAGTGGGGGAGAGACCCAGTACTTC. Translation: CASSFGGSGGETQYF. The full variable domain, rest sourced from reference TRBV5-6 and TRBJ2-5, is DAGVTQSPTHLIKTRGQQVTLRCSPKSGHDTVSWYQQALGQGPQFIFQYYEEEERQRGNFPDRFSGHQFPNYSSELNVNALLLGDSALYLCASSFGGSGGETQYFGPGTRLLVL.

This rearrangement joins TRBV2 to TRBJ2-7; possibly TRBD1 for D (6 bases). Trimming removed 4 bases from V and 0 bases from J, with 10 bases in between. This CDR3 is 14 amino acids long. CDR1 is SNHLY, CDR2 FYNNEI, per germline. The CDR3 sequence: CASSGRDNSYEQYF. The CDR3 bases are TGTGCCAGCAGTGGTCGGGACAACTCCTACGAGCAGTACTTC.

The V and J genes are TRBV5-1 and TRBJ2-5; D unclear. V lost 5 bases and J lost 5, with 13 bases in between. The length of the CDR3 is 13 residues. The germline gives CDR1 SGHRS, CDR2 YFSETQ. CDR3 in amino acids: CASSREREETQYF. The CDR3 DNA reads TGCGCCAGCAGTCGCGAGCGTGAGGAGACCCAGTACTTC.

As for this clone: Other DNA sequences in this sample translate to the same CDR3. The chain couples TRBV5-1 to TRBJ2-2; the D gene is possibly TRBD1 (6 bases). Germline lookup yields CDR1 SGHRS and CDR2 YFSETQ. CDR3 length equals 16 residues. The V gene lost 0 bases and the J gene lost 0 bases, with 9 bases spanning the gap. CDR3 sequence (DNA): TGCGCCAGCAGCTTGGTAGCAGGGGCGAACACCGGGGAGCTGTTTTTT. As protein: CASSLVAGANTGELFF.

The rearrangement links TRBV29-1 to TRBJ1-4, with D uncertain. This CDR3 has 13 residues. V lost 7 bases and J 3 bases, leaving 12 bases between the germline ends. Germline assignment: CDR1 SQVTM and CDR2 ANQGSEA. This CDR3 is CSARGLPNEKLFF. In DNA, the CDR3 is TGCAGCGCTCGCGGGTTGCCTAATGAAAAACTGTTTTTT. The full variable domain, its missing parts supplied by reference TRBV29-1 and TRBJ1-4, is SAVISQKPSRDICQRGTSLTIQCQVDSQVTMMFWYRQQPGQSLTLIATANQGSEATYESGFVIDKFPISRPNLTFSTLTVSNMSPEDSSIYLCSARGLPNEKLFFGSGTQLSVL.

The rearrangement joins TRBV27 to TRBJ1-2; 9 bases are a match to TRBD1. CDR1 and CDR2 from the germline V gene are MNHEY and SMNVEV (reference sequence). This CDR3 region has 14 residues. V shed 6 bases and J 8 bases; nucleotides not matched to a gene: 10. The CDR3 here is CASRPGTGFSGYTF. CDR3 nucleotide sequence: TGTGCCAGCAGGCCCGGGACAGGGTTTAGCGGCTACACCTTC.

The chain couples TRBV9 to TRBJ2-1, with 7 nucleotides matching TRBD1. CDR1 and CDR2 from the germline V gene are SGDLS and YYNGEE. The CDR3 consists of 15 residues. The V and J ends lost 4 bases and 0 bases, in that order; junction bases with no gene match: 4. The CDR3 region has the DNA TGTGCCAGCAGCCTCGGACAGGCCTCCTACAATGAGCAGTTCTTC. This translates into CASSLGQASYNEQFF. The full variable domain, in which reference TRBV9 and TRBJ2-1 provide the parts outside the CDR3, is DSGVTQTPKHLITATGQRVTLRCSPRSGDLSVYWYQQSLDQGLQFLIQYYNGEERAKGNILERFSAQQFPDLHSELNLSSLELGDSALYFCASSLGQASYNEQFFGPGTRLTVL.

The V gene is TRBV9, the J gene TRBJ2-1; 8 bases are a match to TRBD2. With 1 base clipped from V and 6 bases from J, the junction kept 6 bases outside the gene matches. The germline V gene has CDR1 SGDLS and CDR2 YYNGEE. This CDR3 is 15 amino acids long. CDR3 region: CASSVYSGSLNEQFF. The CDR3 region has the DNA TGTGCCAGCAGCGTATACAGCGGGAGCCTCAATGAGCAGTTCTTC.

CDR3 DNA: TGTGCCAGCAGCCCCCGGCGGACTGGACCGTCCTACGAGCAGTACTTC. As protein: CASSPRRTGPSYEQYF. The chain employs TRBV9 and TRBJ2-7; maybe TRBD2 (5 bases). The CDR3 covers 16 residues. Germline V lookup: CDR1 SGDLS, CDR2 YYNGEE. Trimming left V 4 bases short and J 1 base short, with 18 bases between.

V gene TRBV27 combines with J gene TRBJ2-7; 7 bases line up with TRBD1. The length of the CDR3 is 13 residues. Germline V CDR1 and CDR2: MNHEY, SMNVEV (reference sequence). J gave up 5 bases and V 3 bases, and 4 bases lay outside the gene matches. Written as DNA, the CDR3 is TGTGCCAGCAGTTTGACAGGGTCCCACGAGCAGTACTTC. Encoded protein: CASSLTGSHEQYF.

The chain carries TRBV27 and TRBJ1-2; D uncertain. The CDR3 spans 13 residues. Trimming removed 6 bases from V and 4 bases from J, with 12 bases in between. Germline lookup yields CDR1 MNHEY and CDR2 SMNVEV (reference sequence). The CDR3 DNA reads TGTGCCAGCAGCCGAACAGACGGCTATGGCTACACCTTC. Translating it yields CASSRTDGYGYTF.

In this sample, this clone turned up once. The gene calls are TRBV2 and TRBJ2-5; D ambiguous. Germline V gives CDR1 SNHLY, CDR2 FYNNEI. The CDR3 is 16 residues long. The V end was cut by 4 bases, the J end by 2 bases, with 17 bases between. CDR3 bases: TGTGCCAGCAGTGTCGGTCAGGTTATGTCTCAAGAGACCCAGTACTTC. It specifies CASSVGQVMSQETQYF.

This chain connects TRBV24-1 to TRBJ2-3; TRBD1 matches at 9 bases. This CDR3 region has 15 residues. Germline V gene data show CDR1 as KGHDR and CDR2 as SFDVKD. V lost 4 bases to trimming and J lost 2 bases; unmatched junction nucleotides: 3. The CDR3 region has the DNA TGTGCCACCAGTGACAGGGACAGGGTCACAGATACGCAGTATTTT. It codes for CATSDRDRVTDTQYF.

The chain joins TRBV6-6 to TRBJ2-7; 9 nucleotides line up with TRBD2. V shed 6 bases, J shed 5 bases, and the junction held 11 bases outside the gene matches. Germline V gives CDR1 MNHNY, CDR2 SVGAGI (reference sequence). CDR3 length: 15 residues. The CDR3 region has the DNA TGTGCCAGCAGCTCCTCTAGGACTAGCGACGACGAGCAGTACTTC. Translating gives CASSSSRTSDDEQYF.

The J gene is TRBJ1-5, the V gene TRBV19, with D possibly being TRBD1 (5 bases). Germline CDR1 reads LNHDA; CDR2 reads SQIVND (reference sequence). The V gene lost 8 bases and the J gene lost 5 bases, with 16 bases spanning the gap. CDR3 size: 14 residues. The DNA of the CDR3 is TGTGCCAGTGAGTGGCGGGGGGTCGATCAGCCCCAGCATTTT. This codes for CASEWRGVDQPQHF.

V is TRBV29-1 and J is TRBJ2-7; 12 bases map to TRBD1. In germline, CDR1 is SQVTM, CDR2 ANQGSEA. CDR3 length equals 13 residues. V lost 7 bases and J lost 6; bases outside the gene matches: 7. This CDR3 is CSADPGQGAEQYF. CDR3 nucleotide sequence: TGCAGCGCCGACCCGGGACAGGGGGCCGAGCAGTACTTC.

The rearrangement uses TRBV4-1 and TRBJ1-2; 8 bases line up with TRBD1. CDR3 length equals 15 residues. From germline, CDR1 is MGHRA and CDR2 YSYEKL. Germline trimming cut 0 bases from V and 4 bases from J; bases unmatched to any gene: 4. The CDR3 region is CASSQDQGAVYGYTF. CDR3 bases: TGCGCCAGCAGCCAAGATCAGGGGGCGGTCTATGGCTACACCTTC.

The chain recombines TRBV5-1 with TRBJ1-1; D is perhaps TRBD1 (5 bases). Germline V gene lookup returns CDR1 SGHRS and CDR2 YFSETQ. The CDR3 has 14 amino acids. Between the trimmed V and J ends, which lost 7 bases and 4 bases, there was a span of 17 bases. CDR3 DNA: TGCGCCAGCGTTTCGGAGGGGATGGCCACTGAAGCTTTCTTT. As protein: CASVSEGMATEAFF.

The CDR3 here is CATSDPIAGGSYNEQFF. CDR3 sequence (DNA): TGTGCCACCAGTGATCCAATAGCGGGAGGGTCCTACAATGAGCAGTTCTTC. This rearrangement joins TRBV24-1 to TRBJ2-1, with 11 bases that match TRBD2. CDR1 is KGHDR and CDR2 is SFDVKD in the germline V gene. The junction had 4 bases not matched to a gene; V was cut back by 3 bases and J by 1 base. The CDR3 length is 17 residues.

Only one count was recorded for this clone. The chain joins TRBV29-1 to TRBJ2-2; 7 bases match TRBD1. V was pared by 7 bases and J by 2 bases, with 7 bases of the junction left unmatched. Germline values: CDR1 SQVTM, CDR2 ANQGSEA. CDR3 size: 14 residues. For the CDR3, the DNA is TGCAGCGCGGGTGGACAGGCAAACACCGGGGAGCTGTTTTTT. Translating gives CSAGGQANTGELFF.

This clone was detected once. The rearrangement links TRBV21-1 to TRBJ2-7; the tabulated D call, TRBD2, remains unverified against the DNA. TRBV21-1 is shown as a pseudogene. CDR3 length: 12 residues. The CDR3 region has the DNA TGTGCCAGCAGCAATATCTCCTACGAGCAGTACTTC. It translates to CASSNISYEQYF.

The chain carries TRBV10-3 and TRBJ1-3, with 7 bases aligning to TRBD1. Germline CDR1 and CDR2: ENHRY and SYGVKD. The CDR3 runs to 14 residues. V lost 3 bases and J lost 4; bases outside the gene matches: 3. The CDR3 region is CAISEQGMGNTIYF. The CDR3 DNA sequence: TGTGCCATCAGTGAACAGGGGATGGGAAACACCATATATTTT.

The V and J genes are TRBV28 and TRBJ2-1, with D possibly matching TRBD1 (5 bases). CDR1 and CDR2 (germline): MDHEN, SYDVKM. With 5 bases removed from V and 8 bases from J, the gap between germline ends came to 16 bases. This CDR3 region has 14 residues. CDR3 bases: TGTGCCAGCAGTACGACAGCCGAAGCCGATGAGCAGTTCTTC. Translation gives CASSTTAEADEQFF.

CDR3 DNA: TGTGCCACCAGTGATTTGGGACAGGGGATCGGGGGCTACACCTTC. This codes for CATSDLGQGIGGYTF. The chain uses TRBV24-1 and TRBJ1-2; 9 nucleotides align to TRBD1. The V gene's germline CDR1 is KGHDR and CDR2 SFDVKD. The CDR3 spans 15 residues. With 0 bases clipped from V and 8 bases from J, the junction kept 6 bases outside the gene matches.

The chain recombines TRBV6-6 with TRBJ2-1, with 9 bases fitting TRBD2. Losses at the gene ends were 5 bases for V and 6 bases for J; bases not matched to a gene: 11. CDR1 and CDR2 from the germline V gene are MNHNY and SVGAGI (reference sequence). CDR3 length equals 16 residues. This chain's CDR3 is CASSKDPSGMFNEQFF. The CDR3 DNA follows: TGTGCCAGCAGTAAAGACCCTAGCGGGATGTTCAATGAGCAGTTCTTC.

V usage is TRBV5-4 and J usage is TRBJ2-7; 15 bases are a match to TRBD2. Losses at the gene ends were 4 bases for V and 2 bases for J; bases not matched to a gene: 10. Germline CDR1 is SGHNT and CDR2 is YYREEE (reference sequence). The CDR3 sequence is 18 residues long. The DNA of the CDR3 is TGTGCCAGCAGCGCCGGACTAGCGGGAGGGCCGGCCGCCTACGAGCAGTACTTC. This sequence encodes CASSAGLAGGPAAYEQYF.

In this sample, this clone turned up once. This chain uses TRBV5-4 with TRBJ2-1; 11 nucleotides match TRBD2. V lost 2 bases to trimming and J lost 7 bases; unmatched junction nucleotides: 11. From germline, CDR1 is SGHNT and CDR2 YYREEE (reference sequence). The CDR3 runs to 17 residues. This CDR3 is CASSFLTGTSGRNEQFF. The CDR3 nucleotides are TGTGCCAGCAGCTTTCTCACCGGGACTAGCGGACGTAATGAGCAGTTCTTC.

This clone was seen once. The chain employs TRBV2 and TRBJ2-7; D is perhaps TRBD2 (7 bases). Germline-derived CDR1 and CDR2 are SNHLY and FYNNEI. CDR3 length: 15 amino acids. Trimming removed 2 bases from V and 4 bases from J, with 15 bases in between. The CDR3 sequence is CASSEWQGRDYEQYF. In DNA form, the CDR3 reads TGTGCCAGCAGTGAATGGCAGGGGAGGGATTACGAGCAGTACTTC.